Below are 32 T cell receptor beta chains sequenced from a single sample in a study of cytomegalovirus exposure and HLA in healthy donors. Use of 60 Vbeta and 13 Jbeta primers characterized the PCR. Using immunoSEQ multiplex PCR, the repertoire was profiled, and TCRdb retains in-frame clones only, with some absent. This table holds more than 80,000 clones, about 89% found once. The source material was PBMCs. Source of these receptors: a man aged 25 to 40 in good health and CMV-seropositive.

In its sample, this clone was seen once. V and J are TRBV30 and TRBJ1-1; TRBD1 is a possible D gene (6 bases). CDR1 is GTSNPN and CDR2 is SVGIG in the germline V gene (reference sequence). The CDR3 consists of 15 residues. Trimming removed 2 bases from V and 1 base from J, with 14 bases in between. CDR3 amino acids: CAWSFSPTGNTEAFF. The CDR3 region has the DNA TGTGCCTGGAGTTTTTCCCCGACAGGGAACACTGAAGCTTTCTTT.

The gene calls are TRBV6-1 and TRBJ2-2, with unresolved D. Per germline, CDR1 MNHNS and CDR2 SASEGT. V was cut by 5 bases and J by 3 bases, with 10 bases left in between. The CDR3 sequence is 14 residues long. In nucleotides, the CDR3 is TGTGCCAGCAGTATTTTCGAGGACACCGGGGAGCTGTTTTTT. Translating it yields CASSIFEDTGELFF.

This clone was counted once. V gene TRBV27 combines with J gene TRBJ2-7, with 14 bases fitting TRBD2. With V trimmed by 6 bases and J by 6 bases, 10 bases remained unmatched. The length of the CDR3 is 16 residues. Germline CDR1 is MNHEY and CDR2 is SMNVEV (reference sequence). DNA for the CDR3: TGTGCCAGCAGCCTTCTCGGGACTAGCGGGAGCAGCGAGCAGTACTTC. Translation gives CASSLLGTSGSSEQYF.

This chain links TRBV5-1 with TRBJ2-1; 12 nucleotides agree with TRBD2. Per germline, CDR1 SGHRS and CDR2 YFSETQ. Trimming at V came to 0 bases and at J to 4 bases, leaving 5 bases not matched to a gene. The CDR3 length is 17 residues. CDR3 sequence: CASSLGTSGKPYNEQFF. The CDR3 DNA reads TGCGCCAGCAGCTTGGGGACTAGCGGGAAACCGTACAATGAGCAGTTCTTC.

This chain joins TRBV11-2 and TRBJ2-1; weak D call: TRBD2 (6 bases). Looked up from germline, CDR1 is SGHAT and CDR2 is FQNNGV. This CDR3 is 15 amino acids long. V lost 3 bases and J lost 0, with 9 bases in between. DNA of the CDR3: TGTGCCAGCAGCTTTCAGCGGGCCTCCTACAATGAGCAGTTCTTC. Protein: CASSFQRASYNEQFF.

The rearrangement uses TRBV29-1 and TRBJ2-5; 9 bases are a match to TRBD1. This CDR3 region has 13 residues. V trimming: 6 bases; J trimming: 5 bases; junction bases outside the gene matches: 7. The germline CDR1 and CDR2 sequences are SQVTM and ANQGSEA. CDR3 DNA: TGCAGCGTGCGGGACAGGGAGGAGGAGACCCAGTACTTC. It encodes CSVRDREEETQYF.

CDR3 DNA: TGCGCCAGCAGCCAGGGGCCCGGGAACACTGAAGCTTTCTTT. It is translated as CASSQGPGNTEAFF. The chain combines TRBV5-1 with TRBJ1-1; D is possibly TRBD1 (6 bases). CDR3 length: 14 residues. Looked up from germline, CDR1 is SGHRS and CDR2 is YFSETQ. The V gene lost 4 bases and the J gene lost 1 base, with 11 bases spanning the gap. The full variable domain, its missing parts supplied by reference TRBV5-1 and TRBJ1-1, is KAGVTQTPRYLIKTRGQQVTLSCSPISGHRSVSWYQQTPGQGLQFLFEYFSETQRNKGNFPGRFSGRQFSNSRSEMNVSTLELGDSALYLCASSQGPGNTEAFFGQGTRLTVV.

This clone was detected only a few times. V and J are TRBV10-2 and TRBJ2-7, with D uncertain. The CDR3 consists of 12 residues. CDR1 is WSHSY, CDR2 SAAADI, per germline. Trimming left V 3 bases short and J 7 bases short, with 10 bases between. DNA for the CDR3: TGCGCCAGCAGTGAACCGGGTAATGAGCAGTACTTC. Amino acid sequence: CASSEPGNEQYF.

Concerning this clone itself: Mismatch with germline at one junction end may stem from a read error. The chain links TRBV7-7 to TRBJ2-3, with TRBD1 matching 9 bases. From germline, CDR1 is SSHAT and CDR2 FNYEAQ (reference sequence). The CDR3 spans 16 residues. CDR3 residues: CASSLAPGQGTDTQYF. CDR3 nucleotides: TGTGCTAGCAGCTTAGCCCCGGGACAGGGTACAGATACGCAGTATTTT. Complete variable domain (other parts from reference TRBV7-7 and TRBJ2-3): GAGVSQSPRYKVTKRGQDVTLRCDPISSHATLYWYQQALGQGPEFLTYFNYEAQPDKSGLPSDRFSAERPEGSISTLTIQRTEQRDSAMYRCASSLAPGQGTDTQYFGPGTRLTVL.

The V call is TRBV5-5, the J call TRBJ2-7; D unresolved. Trimming shortened V by 0 bases and J by 3 bases, and 13 bases separated the two germline ends. Germline V gives CDR1 SGHKS, CDR2 YYEKEE (reference sequence). CDR3 size: 15 residues. CDR3 loop: CASSLGAALNYEQYF. In DNA, the CDR3 is TGTGCCAGCAGCTTGGGGGCAGCCCTGAACTACGAGCAGTACTTC.

The chain has TRBV2 and TRBJ2-5, with TRBD1 as a possible D gene (6 bases). The CDR3 consists of 15 residues. The germline gives CDR1 SNHLY, CDR2 FYNNEI. V was clipped by 8 bases and J by 2 bases, with 18 bases between them. CDR3 DNA: TGTGCCAGCTATAGACAGGATACGCGGCAAGAGACCCAGTACTTC. This translates into CASYRQDTRQETQYF.

The chain employs TRBV10-3 and TRBJ1-2; TRBD1 aligns across 7 bases. The CDR3 is 15 amino acids. Germline V CDR1 and CDR2: ENHRY, SYGVKD. V lost 3 bases, J lost 3 bases, and 7 bases stayed unmatched. The CDR3 loop reads CAISEAGTAHYGYTF. CDR3 coding DNA: TGTGCCATCAGTGAAGCTGGGACAGCTCACTATGGCTACACCTTC.

This chain links TRBV9 with TRBJ2-3; D is uncertain. This CDR3 is 15 amino acids long. Trimming pared 3 bases from V and 2 bases from J, leaving 13 bases between. Germline V gives CDR1 SGDLS, CDR2 YYNGEE. The CDR3 region has the DNA TGTGCCAGCAGCGACATTAGCCTGGTCACAGATACGCAGTATTTT. Amino acid sequence: CASSDISLVTDTQYF.

The genes are TRBV7-2 and TRBJ2-7, with 8 nucleotides matching TRBD1. CDR3 length: 14 residues. Per germline, CDR1 SGHTA and CDR2 FQGNSA. V shed 4 bases, J shed 8 bases, and the junction held 10 bases outside the gene matches. CDR3 residues: CASSYTGTGPKQYF. The CDR3 DNA follows: TGTGCCAGCAGCTACACCGGGACAGGTCCTAAGCAGTACTTC.

As DNA, the CDR3 is TGTGCCAGCAGCTCAGGAGCAGGGCTAAGGAACTATGGCTACACCTTC. Translating gives CASSSGAGLRNYGYTF. V is TRBV7-9 and J is TRBJ1-2, with a possible D match to TRBD1 (5 bases). CDR1 is SEHNR and CDR2 is FQNEAQ in the germline V gene (reference sequence). The CDR3 has 16 amino acids. The germline V and J ends were trimmed by 4 bases and 2 bases, with 17 bases remaining between them. Using reference TRBV7-9 and TRBJ1-2 for the parts outside the CDR3, the full variable domain is DTGVSQNPRHKITKRGQNVTFRCDPISEHNRLYWYRQTLGQGPEFLTYFQNEAQLEKSRLLSDRFSAERPKGSFSTLEIQRTEQGDSAMYLCASSSGAGLRNYGYTFGSGTRLTVV.

The V and J genes are TRBV5-1 and TRBJ2-1; 13 nucleotides match TRBD2. The CDR3 spans 14 residues. Germline loops: CDR1 SGHRS, CDR2 YFSETQ. Losses at the gene ends were 5 bases for V and 5 bases for J; bases not matched to a gene: 1. The CDR3 loop is CASRGTSGDNEQFF. In DNA, the CDR3 is TGCGCCAGCAGGGGGACTAGCGGGGACAATGAGCAGTTCTTC.

This clone came up a few times. The gene calls are TRBV28 and TRBJ1-1; maybe TRBD1 (5 bases). This CDR3 region has 16 residues. Germline loops: CDR1 MDHEN, CDR2 SYDVKM. V lost 1 base, J lost 0 bases, and 12 bases lay in between. Here the CDR3 DNA reads TGTGCCAGCAGTTTATTGGGGGGAAGCGTGAACACTGAAGCTTTCTTT. As protein: CASSLLGGSVNTEAFF.

The chain has TRBV28 and TRBJ2-5; perhaps TRBD2 as D (5 bases). This CDR3 has 14 amino acids. Trimming removed 3 bases from V and 4 bases from J, with 12 bases in between. Per the germline V gene, CDR1 is MDHEN and CDR2 is SYDVKM. The CDR3 DNA sequence: TGTGCCAGCAGTTTGCCGGGGTCGGGAGAGACCCAGTACTTC. Translated, it gives CASSLPGSGETQYF. The full variable domain, in which reference TRBV28 and TRBJ2-5 provide the parts outside the CDR3, is DVKVTQSSRYLVKRTGEKVFLECVQDMDHENMFWYRQDPGLGLRLIYFSYDVKMKEKGDIPEGYSVSREKKERFSLILESASTNQTSMYLCASSLPGSGETQYFGPGTRLLVL.

V usage is TRBV28 and J usage is TRBJ1-3; D is perhaps TRBD1 (5 bases). Germline loops: CDR1 MDHEN, CDR2 SYDVKM. This CDR3 has 19 residues. V was pared by 4 bases and J by 4 bases, with 26 bases between. The chain's CDR3 is CASSYPMRQLFGVGNTIYF. In nucleotides, the CDR3 is TGTGCCAGCAGTTATCCCATGCGACAGCTCTTTGGTGTGGGAAACACCATATATTTT.

The V call is TRBV19, the J call TRBJ2-1; the D is unclear. Germline V gene lookup returns CDR1 LNHDA and CDR2 SQIVND (reference sequence). V was clipped by 5 bases and J by 4 bases, with 6 bases between them. The CDR3 is 12 residues long. The CDR3: CASSQIYNEQFF. CDR3 coding DNA: TGTGCCAGTAGTCAGATATACAATGAGCAGTTCTTC.

This chain connects TRBV7-8 to TRBJ1-2; 8 bases align to TRBD1. Per germline, CDR1 SGHVS and CDR2 FQNEAQ. V lost 3 bases, J lost 4 bases, and 1 base stayed unmatched. The length of the CDR3 is 13 residues. The CDR3 coding sequence is TGTGCCAGCAGCTTGGACAGGGCCTATGGCTACACCTTC. This gives the protein CASSLDRAYGYTF.

The V and J genes are TRBV6-1 and TRBJ2-1, with 9 bases matching TRBD2. This CDR3 spans 14 amino acids. The V segment lost 4 bases and the J segment 6 bases; nucleotides outside the gene matches: 4. Germline assignment: CDR1 MNHNS and CDR2 SASEGT. The chain's CDR3 is CASSGAGGANEQFF. The CDR3, as DNA: TGTGCCAGCAGTGGGGCGGGAGGGGCCAATGAGCAGTTCTTC.

In its sample, this clone was seen a few times. This rearrangement joins TRBV5-4 to TRBJ2-3; D unclear. Trimming cost V 7 bases and J 0 bases, with 12 bases left between them. Germline V CDR1 and CDR2: SGHNT, YYREEE (reference sequence). This CDR3 has 14 residues. CDR3 sequence: CASANTSSTDTQYF. The CDR3 DNA is TGTGCCAGCGCAAACACCTCTAGCACAGATACGCAGTATTTT.

The chain links TRBV2 to TRBJ2-2; 11 bases agree with TRBD2. This CDR3 has 15 residues. Germline V gene sequence: CDR1 SNHLY, CDR2 FYNNEI. V dropped 3 bases and J dropped 5; count of bases not matched to a gene: 2. CDR3 region: CASSEGLAVTGELFF. The CDR3 DNA reads as TGTGCCAGCAGTGAGGGACTAGCGGTTACCGGGGAGCTGTTTTTT.

The chain is built from TRBV28 and TRBJ2-1, with 11 bases matching TRBD2. V shed 5 bases and J 6 bases; nucleotides not matched to a gene: 9. The CDR3 extends over 16 amino acids. Germline V lookup: CDR1 MDHEN, CDR2 SYDVKM. CDR3: CASSPMTSGITNEQFF. In DNA, the CDR3 is TGTGCCAGCAGTCCGATGACTAGCGGGATTACCAATGAGCAGTTCTTC.

The chain recombines TRBV30 with TRBJ2-7; 10 bases match TRBD1. The CDR3 totals 15 residues. With V trimmed by 1 base and J by 5 bases, 8 bases remained unmatched. Germline V CDR1 and CDR2: GTSNPN, SVGIG (reference sequence). Written as DNA, the CDR3 is TGTGCCTGGAGTGGCCGACAGGGGGCGATGGACGAGCAGTACTTC. This codes for CAWSGRQGAMDEQYF.

This clone was seen once. The V and J genes are TRBV5-6 and TRBJ2-5; D is ambiguous. There are 12 residues in the CDR3. Trimming cost V 4 bases and J 7 bases, with 11 bases left between them. Germline loops: CDR1 SGHDT, CDR2 YYEEEE. The CDR3 nucleotides read TGTGCCAGCAGCAAGATCCCGGGGACCCAGTACTTC. Translated, it gives CASSKIPGTQYF.

The chain is built from TRBV7-6 and TRBJ2-7; 11 positions agree with TRBD2. The CDR3 length is 16 residues. In germline, CDR1 is SGHVS, CDR2 FNYEAQ. V was pared by 5 bases and J by 2 bases, with 8 bases of the junction left unmatched. The DNA for the CDR3 is TGTGCCAGCAGCCAAACTAGCGGGAGAATCCCCTACGAGCAGTACTTC. This encodes CASSQTSGRIPYEQYF.

The chain is built from TRBV6-1 and TRBJ2-1; 11 bases agree with TRBD2. This CDR3 comprises 15 residues. Per the germline V gene, CDR1 is MNHNS and CDR2 is SASEGT. V lost 5 bases, J lost 6 bases, and 6 bases stayed unmatched. DNA of the CDR3: TGTGCCAGCAGTATTCTAGCGGGAGGTGGCAATGAGCAGTTCTTC. As protein: CASSILAGGGNEQFF.

The rearrangement links TRBV5-4 to TRBJ2-5, with D possibly TRBD2 on 5 matching bases. The CDR3 loop spans 15 amino acids. Per germline, CDR1 SGHNT and CDR2 YYREEE (reference sequence). The V gene lost 3 bases and the J gene lost 1 base, with 13 bases spanning the gap. Here the CDR3 DNA reads TGTGCCAGCAGCTCGCGGTCACGGGGCCAAGAGACCCAGTACTTC. Protein sequence: CASSSRSRGQETQYF.

The rearrangement links TRBV5-1 to TRBJ2-7; 9 positions match TRBD1. The CDR3 length is 16 residues. CDR1 and CDR2 from the germline V gene are SGHRS and YFSETQ. Trimming cost V 4 bases and J 2 bases; bases outside gene matches: 10. The CDR3 DNA reads as TGCGCCAGCAGCCCCGATCCACAGGGGGCCCCCTACGAGCAGTACTTC. It codes for CASSPDPQGAPYEQYF.

This CDR3 is CASTTSGRQETQYF. In nucleotides, the CDR3 is TGTGCCAGCACCACTAGCGGGAGACAAGAGACCCAGTACTTC. V gene TRBV6-1 combines with J gene TRBJ2-5, with TRBD2 identical over 11 bases. In germline, CDR1 is MNHNS, CDR2 SASEGT. V was pared by 7 bases and J by 2 bases, with 3 bases of the junction left unmatched. CDR3 length: 14 amino acids.